This is a list of T cell receptor beta chains from one sample in a study of blood T cells in healthy people across ages. TCRdb used MiXCR to reprocess the 5' RACE reads, holding one entry per CDR3 protein. The sample has fewer than 1.5 million distinct CDR3 sequences, roughly 40% seen once; the top ten hold 7.9%. Sequenced input: blood. The receptors were sampled from a woman in her late teens or twenties in good health. Each CDR3 is given with its conserved first and last residue. The order of the fields is D gene, J gene, clone size, V gene, CDR3 protein, CDR3 DNA. The D gene is left open where the match is weak. The size field is filled for only some rows; it gives once, few, many or a size class.

D gene: NA; J gene: TRBJ2-1; clone size: NA; V gene: TRBV27; CDR3 protein: CASSLGGPAYNEQFF; CDR3 DNA: TGTGCCAGCAGTTTAGGGGGCCCGGCCTACAATGAGCAGTTCTTC
D gene: TRBD1; J gene: TRBJ2-7; clone size: few; V gene: TRBV28; CDR3 protein: CASKNPQGVAYEQYF; CDR3 DNA: TGTGCCAGCAAAAACCCCCAGGGGGTCGCCTACGAGCAGTACTTC
D gene: TRBD1; J gene: TRBJ1-1; clone size: few; V gene: TRBV10-3; CDR3 protein: CATDRGTGEAFF; CDR3 DNA: TGTGCCACGGACAGGGGCACCGGTGAAGCTTTCTTT
D gene: NA; J gene: TRBJ1-1; clone size: NA; V gene: TRBV5-1; CDR3 protein: CASSFSDEAFF; CDR3 DNA: TGCGCCAGCAGCTTTTCCGATGAAGCTTTCTTT
D gene: NA; J gene: TRBJ2-7; clone size: once; V gene: TRBV30; CDR3 protein: CAGLPTYEQYF; CDR3 DNA: TGTGCCGGGCTTCCAACCTACGAGCAGTACTTC
D gene: TRBD1; J gene: TRBJ2-7; clone size: NA; V gene: TRBV6-1; CDR3 protein: CASSEYGQGDHEQYF; CDR3 DNA: TGTGCCAGCAGTGAATATGGACAGGGGGATCACGAGCAGTACTTC
D gene: TRBD1; J gene: TRBJ1-6; clone size: NA; V gene: TRBV19; CDR3 protein: CASRTGTGNSPLHF; CDR3 DNA: TGTGCCAGTAGGACCGGGACAGGGAATTCACCCCTCCACTTT
D gene: NA; J gene: TRBJ1-2; clone size: NA; V gene: TRBV11-2; CDR3 protein: CASSLVGFPYGYTF; CDR3 DNA: TGTGCCAGCAGCTTAGTTGGGTTTCCCTATGGCTACACCTTC
D gene: NA; J gene: TRBJ1-2; clone size: few; V gene: TRBV5-1; CDR3 protein: CASSPISPEGYTF; CDR3 DNA: TGCGCCAGCAGCCCTATCAGTCCCGAGGGCTACACCTTC
D gene: NA; J gene: TRBJ2-7; clone size: few; V gene: TRBV7-9; CDR3 protein: CASSLAGSGAYEQYF; CDR3 DNA: TGTGCCAGCAGCTTAGCCGGGAGTGGGGCCTACGAGCAGTACTTC
D gene: TRBD2; J gene: TRBJ2-1; clone size: NA; V gene: TRBV6-1; CDR3 protein: CASSEWLAAYNEQFF; CDR3 DNA: TGTGCCAGCAGTGAGTGGCTAGCGGCTTACAATGAGCAGTTCTTC
D gene: NA; J gene: TRBJ1-2; clone size: few; V gene: TRBV25-1; CDR3 protein: CASSELSHNYGYTF; CDR3 DNA: TGTGCCAGCAGTGAACTGTCCCATAACTATGGCTACACCTTC
D gene: TRBD1; J gene: TRBJ2-7; clone size: many; V gene: TRBV5-1; CDR3 protein: CASSPQGLTYEQYF; CDR3 DNA: TGCGCCAGCAGCCCACAGGGGTTGACCTACGAGCAGTACTTC
D gene: TRBD1; J gene: TRBJ2-5; clone size: NA; V gene: TRBV5-1; CDR3 protein: CASSADRGDQYF; CDR3 DNA: TGCGCCAGCAGCGCCGACAGGGGTGATCAGTACTTC
D gene: NA; J gene: TRBJ2-3; clone size: NA; V gene: TRBV19; CDR3 protein: CASSILRAGKGTDTQYF; CDR3 DNA: TGTGCCAGTAGTATCCTAAGAGCAGGGAAAGGCACAGATACGCAGTATTTT
D gene: TRBD1; J gene: TRBJ1-2; clone size: NA; V gene: TRBV12-3/TRBV12-4; CDR3 protein: CASSLALQGFYGYTF; CDR3 DNA: TGTGCCAGCAGTTTAGCCTTACAGGGGTTTTATGGCTACACCTTC
D gene: NA; J gene: TRBJ2-7; clone size: NA; V gene: TRBV12-3/TRBV12-4; CDR3 protein: CASSLKGPSYNEQYF; CDR3 DNA: TGTGCCAGCAGTTTAAAGGGCCCCTCCTACAATGAGCAGTACTTC
D gene: TRBD1; J gene: TRBJ1-5; clone size: NA; V gene: TRBV20-1; CDR3 protein: CSASPTGWQPQHF; CDR3 DNA: TGCAGTGCTAGCCCGACAGGGTGGCAGCCCCAGCATTTT
D gene: TRBD2; J gene: TRBJ2-3; clone size: NA; V gene: TRBV9; CDR3 protein: CASRGGEDTQYF; CDR3 DNA: TGTGCCAGCAGGGGGGGGGAGGATACGCAGTATTTT
D gene: TRBD1; J gene: TRBJ1-1; clone size: NA; V gene: TRBV20-1; CDR3 protein: CSARDWGTGGNVNTEAFF; CDR3 DNA: TGCAGTGCTAGAGATTGGGGGACAGGGGGGAACGTGAACACTGAAGCTTTCTTT
D gene: NA; J gene: TRBJ1-2; clone size: few; V gene: TRBV6-1; CDR3 protein: CASSDKKEARGYTF; CDR3 DNA: TGTGCCAGCAGTGATAAGAAGGAAGCGAGAGGCTACACCTTC
D gene: TRBD1; J gene: TRBJ1-2; clone size: few; V gene: TRBV28; CDR3 protein: CASRGRDRVYGYTF; CDR3 DNA: TGTGCCAGCAGGGGGAGGGACAGAGTCTATGGCTACACCTTC
D gene: NA; J gene: TRBJ2-6; clone size: NA; V gene: TRBV20-1; CDR3 protein: CSATDSSGSGANVLTF; CDR3 DNA: TGCAGTGCTACGGATTCCTCAGGCTCTGGGGCCAACGTCCTGACTTTC
D gene: NA; J gene: TRBJ1-5; clone size: few; V gene: TRBV7-9; CDR3 protein: CASSREGRSNQPQHF; CDR3 DNA: TGTGCCAGCAGCCGAGAGGGGCGCAGCAATCAGCCCCAGCATTTT
D gene: NA; J gene: TRBJ2-7; clone size: few; V gene: TRBV29-1; CDR3 protein: CSARWRGTYEQYF; CDR3 DNA: TGCAGCGCCCGTTGGCGGGGAACCTACGAGCAGTACTTC
D gene: TRBD2; J gene: TRBJ2-7; clone size: NA; V gene: TRBV30; CDR3 protein: CAWSTSDPYEQYF; CDR3 DNA: TGTGCCTGGTCCACTAGCGACCCCTACGAGCAGTACTTC
D gene: NA; J gene: TRBJ1-4; clone size: few; V gene: TRBV20-1; CDR3 protein: CSARDRGKLYLEKLFF; CDR3 DNA: TGCAGTGCTAGAGATAGAGGGAAGCTCTATTTAGAAAAACTGTTTTTT
D gene: NA; J gene: TRBJ1-1; clone size: NA; V gene: TRBV10-3; CDR3 protein: CATGGGTEAFF; CDR3 DNA: TGTGCCACCGGGGGCGGCACGGAAGCTTTCTTT
D gene: TRBD1; J gene: TRBJ1-1; clone size: NA; V gene: TRBV12-3/TRBV12-4; CDR3 protein: CASSNRQGVNTEAFF; CDR3 DNA: TGTGCCAGCAGCAATCGACAGGGGGTAAACACTGAAGCTTTCTTT
D gene: TRBD2; J gene: TRBJ2-3; clone size: NA; V gene: TRBV2; CDR3 protein: CATTRLAGPERDTDTQYF; CDR3 DNA: TGTGCCACGACTCGGCTAGCGGGACCCGAGAGAGACACAGATACGCAGTATTTT
D gene: TRBD2; J gene: TRBJ2-2; clone size: NA; V gene: TRBV5-1; CDR3 protein: CASSLLASGLGELFF; CDR3 DNA: TGCGCCAGCAGCTTGTTGGCTAGCGGACTCGGGGAGCTGTTTTTT
D gene: TRBD1; J gene: TRBJ1-2; clone size: NA; V gene: TRBV12-3/TRBV12-4; CDR3 protein: CASSLGTDLSPYGYTF; CDR3 DNA: TGTGCCAGCAGTTTGGGGACAGACCTTTCGCCCTATGGCTACACCTTC
D gene: NA; J gene: TRBJ1-5; clone size: few; V gene: TRBV2; CDR3 protein: CASSEEPGQPQHF; CDR3 DNA: TGTGCCAGCAGTGAAGAACCAGGCCAGCCCCAGCATTTT
D gene: TRBD2; J gene: TRBJ2-2; clone size: NA; V gene: TRBV7-6; CDR3 protein: CASSPSGRDTAELFF; CDR3 DNA: TGTGCCAGCAGCCCTAGCGGGAGGGACACCGCGGAGCTGTTTTTT
D gene: TRBD2; J gene: TRBJ2-5; clone size: NA; V gene: TRBV24-1; CDR3 protein: CATSDSESSGRRNEQYF; CDR3 DNA: TGTGCCACCAGTGATTCCGAGTCTAGCGGGAGGCGCAATGAGCAGTACTTC
D gene: NA; J gene: TRBJ1-1; clone size: NA; V gene: TRBV6-1; CDR3 protein: CASSLAGRGKSNTEAFF; CDR3 DNA: TGTGCCAGCAGTCTCGCGGGCAGGGGAAAATCGAACACTGAAGCTTTCTTT
D gene: NA; J gene: TRBJ2-4; clone size: NA; V gene: TRBV14; CDR3 protein: CASSHSREKYF; CDR3 DNA: TGTGCCAGCAGCCACTCCCGGGAAAAGTACTTC